This T cell receptor (beta chain) was sequenced for a study of Ad26.COV2.S vaccination and SARS-CoV-2 variants. Study-wide results and caveats: Similar non-spike TCR breadth was seen in vaccine and placebo recipients. Once vaccination had occurred, spike-specific CD8+ and CD4+ T cell responses reportedly showed substantial breadth. Possibly, TCR breadth and depth analyses underestimated total T cell responses.

The assay was immunoSEQ multiplex PCR, and TCRdb's table has in-frame clones only and misses some. The data contain some 350,000 clones, around 90% of them singletons. As concerns this clone: Its antigen is currently unknown.

The receptor was isolated from a human donor who had recovered from COVID-19. The sequencing here drew on peripheral blood, taken after recovery from COVID-19.

The CDR3 DNA sequence: TGTGCCAGCAGTGGTCAGGGTCGCTTAATCTCTGGGGCCAACGTCCTGACTTTC. Amino acid sequence: CASSGQGRLISGANVLTF. The gene calls are TRBV2 and TRBJ2-6; TRBD1 might be the D (5 bases). The CDR3 loop spans 18 amino acids. Germline V CDR1 and CDR2: SNHLY, FYNNEI. Between the trimmed V and J ends, which lost 4 bases and 0 bases, there was a span of 16 bases.